This T cell receptor beta chain was captured in a study of Ad26.COV2.S vaccination and SARS-CoV-2 variants. Whole-study context: The donor participated in the COV1001 trial, in its Ad26.COV2.S arm. The authors gave Ad26.COV2.S intramuscularly, either once or twice 56 days apart. Findings of the study overall: Vaccine recipients surpassed placebo recipients in spike-specific TCR breadth.

Measured with immunoSEQ multiplex PCR; TCRdb has only the in-frame clones, and not every one. The sample lists about 350,000 clones; 70% to 90% were seen once. This CDR3 has 13 residues. Germline CDR1 reads MGHRA; CDR2 reads YSYEKL. Trimming removed 0 bases at V and 3 bases at J, with 5 bases between. Treatment given: some 19 received Ad26.COV2.S at low or high dose, single or two shots; 5 received placebo; per-sample allocation not given. Specimens were obtained on day 63 following the first vaccine or placebo injection. Concerning this clone itself: Its antigen is as yet unknown.

Specimen: peripheral blood, collected in a trial of Ad26.COV2.S vaccine versus placebo. This receptor was taken from a person aged 18 to 65 who received the Ad26.COV2.S COVID-19 vaccine or a placebo. J is TRBJ1-2 and V is TRBV4-1; no definite D call. DNA for the CDR3: TGCGCCAGCAGCCAAGACTCGGACTATGGCTACACCTTC. Translated: CASSQDSDYGYTF.